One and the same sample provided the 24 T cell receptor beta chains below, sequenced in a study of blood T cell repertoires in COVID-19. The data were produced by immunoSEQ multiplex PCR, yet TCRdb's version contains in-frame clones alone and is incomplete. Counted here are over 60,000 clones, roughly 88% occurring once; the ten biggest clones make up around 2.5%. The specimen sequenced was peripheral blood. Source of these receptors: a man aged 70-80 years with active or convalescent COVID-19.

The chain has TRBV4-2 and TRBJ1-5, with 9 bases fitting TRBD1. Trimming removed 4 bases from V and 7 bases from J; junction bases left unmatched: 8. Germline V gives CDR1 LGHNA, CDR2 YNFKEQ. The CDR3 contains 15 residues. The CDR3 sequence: CASSLTGGERQPQHF. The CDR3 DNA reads TGTGCCAGCAGCCTAACAGGGGGCGAACGGCAGCCCCAGCATTTT.

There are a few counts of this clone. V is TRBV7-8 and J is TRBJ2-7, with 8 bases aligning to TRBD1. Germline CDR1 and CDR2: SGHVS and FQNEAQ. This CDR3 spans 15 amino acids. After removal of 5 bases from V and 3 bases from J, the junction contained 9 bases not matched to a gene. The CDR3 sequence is CASSVTQGAGYEQYF. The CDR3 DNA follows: TGTGCCAGCAGCGTCACTCAGGGGGCGGGCTACGAGCAGTACTTC.

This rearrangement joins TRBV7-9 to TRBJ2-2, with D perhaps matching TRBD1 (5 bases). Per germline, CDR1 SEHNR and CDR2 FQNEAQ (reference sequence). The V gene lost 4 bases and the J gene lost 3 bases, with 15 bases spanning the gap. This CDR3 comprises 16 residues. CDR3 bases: TGTGCCAGCAGCTATTTGAGACAGACTCACACCGGGGAGCTGTTTTTT. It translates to CASSYLRQTHTGELFF.

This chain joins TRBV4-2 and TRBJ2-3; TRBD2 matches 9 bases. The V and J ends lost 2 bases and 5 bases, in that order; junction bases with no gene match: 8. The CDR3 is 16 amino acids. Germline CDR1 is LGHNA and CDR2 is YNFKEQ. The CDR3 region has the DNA TGTGCCAGCAGCCAACTTACCATAGCGGGAGAAGATACGCAGTATTTT. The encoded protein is CASSQLTIAGEDTQYF.

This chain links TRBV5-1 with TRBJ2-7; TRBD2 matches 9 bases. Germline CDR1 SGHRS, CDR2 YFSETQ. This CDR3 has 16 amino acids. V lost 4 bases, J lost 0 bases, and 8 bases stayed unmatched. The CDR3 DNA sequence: TGCGCCAGCAGCAGATCTAGCGGGACGGACTCCTACGAGCAGTACTTC. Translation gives CASSRSSGTDSYEQYF.

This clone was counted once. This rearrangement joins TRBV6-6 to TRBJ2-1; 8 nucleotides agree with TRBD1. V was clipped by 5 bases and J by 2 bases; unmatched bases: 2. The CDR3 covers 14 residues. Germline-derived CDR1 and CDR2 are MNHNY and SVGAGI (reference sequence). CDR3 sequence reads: CASSGQGAYNEQFF. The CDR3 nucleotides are TGTGCCAGCAGTGGACAGGGAGCCTACAATGAGCAGTTCTTC.

The CDR3 DNA sequence: TGTGCCAGCAGCTTGGGTACGGGTTCAATCTCCTACGAGCAGTACTTC. Translating gives CASSLGTGSISYEQYF. J is TRBJ2-7 and V is TRBV5-4; D ambiguous. The CDR3 consists of 16 residues. CDR1 is SGHNT, CDR2 YYREEE, per germline (reference sequence). Trimming took off 0 bases at V and 0 bases at J, with 13 bases between the two ends. Variable domain in full (rest from reference TRBV5-4 and TRBJ2-7): ETGVTQSPTHLIKTRGQQVTLRCSSQSGHNTVSWYQQALGQGPQFIFQYYREEENGRGNFPPRFSGLQFPNYSSELNVNALELDDSALYLCASSLGTGSISYEQYFGPGTRLTVT.

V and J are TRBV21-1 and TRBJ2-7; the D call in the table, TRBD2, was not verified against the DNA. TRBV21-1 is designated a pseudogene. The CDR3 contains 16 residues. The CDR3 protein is CASNKCPLARSYEQYF. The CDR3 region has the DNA TGTGCCAGCAACAAATGCCCCTTAGCGCGTTCCTACGAGCAGTACTTC.

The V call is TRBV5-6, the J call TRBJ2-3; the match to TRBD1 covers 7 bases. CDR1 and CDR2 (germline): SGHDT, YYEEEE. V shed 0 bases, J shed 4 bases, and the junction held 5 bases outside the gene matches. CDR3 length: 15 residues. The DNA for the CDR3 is TGTGCCAGCAGCTTGGCCGGACAGGCGGCAGATACGCAGTATTTT. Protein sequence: CASSLAGQAADTQYF.

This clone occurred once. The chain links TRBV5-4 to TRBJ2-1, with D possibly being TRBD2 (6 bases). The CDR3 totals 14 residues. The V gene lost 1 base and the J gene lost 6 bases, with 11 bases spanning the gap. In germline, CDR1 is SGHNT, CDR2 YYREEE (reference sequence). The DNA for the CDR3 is TGTGCCAGCAGCTTGCTCGCGACTAGCAATGAGCAGTTCTTC. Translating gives CASSLLATSNEQFF. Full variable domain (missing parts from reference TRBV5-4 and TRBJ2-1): ETGVTQSPTHLIKTRGQQVTLRCSSQSGHNTVSWYQQALGQGPQFIFQYYREEENGRGNFPPRFSGLQFPNYSSELNVNALELDDSALYLCASSLLATSNEQFFGPGTRLTVL.

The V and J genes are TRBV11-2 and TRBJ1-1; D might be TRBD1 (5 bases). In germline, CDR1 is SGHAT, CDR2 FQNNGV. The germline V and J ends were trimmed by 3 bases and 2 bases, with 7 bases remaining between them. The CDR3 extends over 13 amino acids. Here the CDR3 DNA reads TGTGCCAGCAGCTTGGACACCAACACTGAAGCTTTCTTT. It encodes CASSLDTNTEAFF.

CDR3 DNA sequence: TGTGCCTGGAGTGATCACAGGGGGCCGAACACTGAAGCTTTCTTT. As protein: CAWSDHRGPNTEAFF. J is TRBJ1-1 and V is TRBV30, with TRBD1 matching over 9 bases. J gave up 1 base and V 1 base, and 4 bases lay outside the gene matches. The germline gives CDR1 GTSNPN, CDR2 SVGIG (reference sequence). The CDR3 is 15 residues long.

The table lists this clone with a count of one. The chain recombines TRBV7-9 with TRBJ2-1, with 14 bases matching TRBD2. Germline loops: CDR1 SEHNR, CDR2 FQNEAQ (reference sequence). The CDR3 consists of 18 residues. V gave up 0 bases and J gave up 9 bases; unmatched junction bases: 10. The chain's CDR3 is CASSLASGTSGRTVEQFF. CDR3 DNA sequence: TGTGCCAGCAGCTTAGCGAGCGGGACTAGCGGGAGAACGGTTGAGCAGTTCTTC.

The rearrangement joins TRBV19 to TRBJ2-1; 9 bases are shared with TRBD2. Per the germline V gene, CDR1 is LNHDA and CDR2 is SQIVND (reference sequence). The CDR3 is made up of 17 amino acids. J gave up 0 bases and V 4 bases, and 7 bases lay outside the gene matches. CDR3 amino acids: CASSRAAGGSSYNEQFF. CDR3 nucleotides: TGTGCCAGTAGTAGGGCAGCGGGGGGAAGCTCCTACAATGAGCAGTTCTTC.

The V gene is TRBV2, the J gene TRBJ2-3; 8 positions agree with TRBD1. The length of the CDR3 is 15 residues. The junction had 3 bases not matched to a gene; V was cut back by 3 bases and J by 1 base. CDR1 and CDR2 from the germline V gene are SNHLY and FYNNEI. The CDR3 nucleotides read TGTGCCAGCAGTGAGCAGGGGGCGCGCACAGATACGCAGTATTTT. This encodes CASSEQGARTDTQYF.

CDR3 nucleotides: TGTGCCAGCAGCCCATCTACGGACAGGGCCCCAGCTTTCTTT. As protein: CASSPSTDRAPAFF. The rearrangement joins TRBV3-1 (or the pseudogene TRBV3-2) to TRBJ1-1, with 8 bases that match TRBD1. This CDR3 has 14 residues. After removal of 4 bases from V and 10 bases from J, the junction contained 11 bases not matched to a gene. Germline CDR1 is LGHDT and CDR2 is YNNKEL (reference sequence).

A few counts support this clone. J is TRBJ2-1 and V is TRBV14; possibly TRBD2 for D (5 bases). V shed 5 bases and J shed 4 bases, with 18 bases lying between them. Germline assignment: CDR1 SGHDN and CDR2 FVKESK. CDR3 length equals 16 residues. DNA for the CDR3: TGTGCCAGCAGCGCAGACCAGCGGTTTAGGTACAATGAGCAGTTCTTC. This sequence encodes CASSADQRFRYNEQFF.

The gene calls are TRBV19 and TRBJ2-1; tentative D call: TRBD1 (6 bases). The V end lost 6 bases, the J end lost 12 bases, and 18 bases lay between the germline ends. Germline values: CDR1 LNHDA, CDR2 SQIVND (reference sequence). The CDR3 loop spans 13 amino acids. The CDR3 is CASSPTGLEGQFF. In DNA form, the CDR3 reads TGTGCCAGTAGCCCTACAGGGCTTGAGGGGCAGTTCTTC.

The CDR3 loop is CASSLEGAPSEQYF. The CDR3 DNA reads as TGCGCCAGCAGCTTGGAAGGGGCCCCCTCCGAGCAGTACTTC. The V gene is TRBV5-1, the J gene TRBJ2-7, with D possibly being TRBD1 (5 bases). The length of the CDR3 is 14 residues. Germline V gene lookup returns CDR1 SGHRS and CDR2 YFSETQ. The V and J ends lost 0 bases and 6 bases respectively, with 13 bases between them.

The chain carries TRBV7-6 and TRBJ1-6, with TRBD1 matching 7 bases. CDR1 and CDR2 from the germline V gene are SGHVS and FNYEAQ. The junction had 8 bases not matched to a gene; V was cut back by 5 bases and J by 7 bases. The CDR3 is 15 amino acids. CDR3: CASSPGQAVNSPLHF. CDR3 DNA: TGTGCCAGCAGCCCTGGACAGGCGGTGAATTCACCCCTCCACTTT.

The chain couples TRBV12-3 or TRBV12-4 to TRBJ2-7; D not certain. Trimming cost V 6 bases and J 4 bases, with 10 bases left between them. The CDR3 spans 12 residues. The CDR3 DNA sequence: TGTGCCAGCAGCCTCACTCGTTACGAGCAGTACTTC. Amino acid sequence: CASSLTRYEQYF.

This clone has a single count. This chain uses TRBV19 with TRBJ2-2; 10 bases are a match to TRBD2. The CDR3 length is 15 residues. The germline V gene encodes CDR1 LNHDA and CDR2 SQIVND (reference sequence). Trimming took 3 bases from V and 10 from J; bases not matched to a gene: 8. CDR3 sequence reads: CASSIAVAGGLELFF. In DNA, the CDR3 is TGTGCCAGTAGTATCGCGGTAGCGGGAGGTCTGGAGCTGTTTTTT.

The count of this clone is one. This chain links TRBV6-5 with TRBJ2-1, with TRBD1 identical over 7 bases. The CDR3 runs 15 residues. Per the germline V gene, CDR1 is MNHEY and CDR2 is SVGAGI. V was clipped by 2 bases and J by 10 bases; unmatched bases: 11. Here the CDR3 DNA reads TGTGCCAGCAGTTACAGGGGGCATTCTTCTGGCGAGCAGTTCTTC. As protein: CASSYRGHSSGEQFF.

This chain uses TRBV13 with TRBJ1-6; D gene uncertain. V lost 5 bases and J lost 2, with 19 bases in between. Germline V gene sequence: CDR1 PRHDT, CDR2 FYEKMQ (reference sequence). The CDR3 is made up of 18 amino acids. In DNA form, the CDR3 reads TGTGCCAGCAGCCCGAGAGGGCCAGACGGGACCTATAATTCACCCCTCCACTTT. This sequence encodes CASSPRGPDGTYNSPLHF.